The sequence of this T cell receptor (beta chain) was determined in a study of STAT5B mutations in CD4+ large granular lymphocyte leukemia. Sequencing was at survey level. Assay used: immunoSEQ multiplex PCR; TCRdb lists only in-frame clones, some missing. This repertoire shows about 40,000 clones, about four fifths found once; its top ten account for approximately 3.8%. Study-level results: Without putative leukemic clones, patient CD4-sorted repertoires remained more clonal than healthy CD4+ repertoires. 8/27 top patient clones versus 2/35 control clones were TRBV06-family.

Per germline, CDR1 SQVTM and CDR2 ANQGSEA. With 6 bases removed from V and 3 bases from J, the gap between germline ends came to 14 bases. The CDR3 loop spans 13 amino acids. Of note for this clone: The antigen is undetermined.

This clonotype was sampled from a human donor in good health. Sequencing input: CD4+ T cells from blood buffy coats. The gene calls are TRBV29-1 and TRBJ2-5, with D possibly TRBD2 on 6 matching bases. The CDR3 loop is CSVLSGEEETQYF. CDR3 nucleotide sequence: TGCAGCGTCCTCTCGGGGGAGGAAGAGACCCAGTACTTC.